These 6 T cell receptor beta chains originate from one sample sequenced in a study of cytomegalovirus exposure and HLA in healthy donors. Both 60 Vbeta primers and 13 Jbeta primers went into the PCR. Data came from immunoSEQ multiplex PCR; TCRdb stores just in-frame clones and leaves some out. The repertoire table contains fewer than 45,000 clones. The sequencing input was PBMCs. Every receptor here comes from a woman aged 25 to 39 in good health and CMV-seronegative.

The V and J genes are TRBV6-1 and TRBJ1-1; D is unresolved. V was trimmed by 4 bases and J by 2 bases, leaving 11 bases between them. This CDR3 region has 14 residues. The germline V gene encodes CDR1 MNHNS and CDR2 SASEGT. As DNA, the CDR3 is TGTGCCAGCAGTGTTCGACAATTCAACACTGAAGCTTTCTTT. It translates to CASSVRQFNTEAFF.

The chain carries TRBV29-1 and TRBJ2-5, with 10 bases that match TRBD1. Germline V CDR1 and CDR2: SQVTM, ANQGSEA. V was clipped by 4 bases and J by 1 base; unmatched bases: 6. This CDR3 region has 15 residues. The CDR3 DNA sequence: TGCAGCGTTGGGACAGGGGGTGCTTTCCAAGAGACCCAGTACTTC. This encodes CSVGTGGAFQETQYF.

The J gene is TRBJ2-3, the V gene TRBV19; 7 bases fit TRBD2. The V segment lost 5 bases and the J segment 2 bases; nucleotides outside the gene matches: 4. From germline, CDR1 is LNHDA and CDR2 SQIVND (reference sequence). The CDR3 consists of 14 residues. The CDR3 is CASSQTSPTDTQYF. CDR3 sequence (DNA): TGTGCCAGTAGTCAGACTAGCCCCACAGATACGCAGTATTTT.

As concerns this clone: The sample carries other DNA sequences with the same CDR3. The chain links TRBV4-2 to TRBJ1-2; D is undetermined. Trimming cost V 4 bases and J 0 bases, with 12 bases left between them. CDR3 length equals 15 residues. The germline CDR1 and CDR2 sequences are LGHNA and YNFKEQ. CDR3 bases: TGTGCCAGCAGCCGCCCGGGAGGAACTAACTATGGCTACACCTTC. Translated: CASSRPGGTNYGYTF.

The gene calls are TRBV28 and TRBJ1-5; TRBD1 aligns across 7 bases. This CDR3 region has 15 residues. Germline V gene lookup returns CDR1 MDHEN and CDR2 SYDVKM. J lost 4 bases, V lost 6 bases, and 9 bases had no gene match. CDR3 sequence (DNA): TGTGCCAGCAGGGATGACAGGGTATGGAATCAGCCCCAGCATTTT. It is translated as CASRDDRVWNQPQHF. The variable domain in full, completed from reference TRBV28 and TRBJ1-5, reads DVKVTQSSRYLVKRTGEKVFLECVQDMDHENMFWYRQDPGLGLRLIYFSYDVKMKEKGDIPEGYSVSREKKERFSLILESASTNQTSMYLCASRDDRVWNQPQHFGDGTRLSIL.

The genes are TRBV29-1 and TRBJ2-5, with TRBD1 identical over 7 bases. The J segment lost 5 bases and the V segment lost 3 bases, leaving 12 bases of the junction unmatched. The CDR3 has 15 amino acids. In germline, CDR1 is SQVTM, CDR2 ANQGSEA. CDR3 region: CSVDERGGGRETQYF. The CDR3 nucleotides are TGCAGCGTTGATGAAAGAGGGGGCGGACGGGAGACCCAGTACTTC.